Detailed here is one T cell receptor beta chain. This entry is derived from a study of T cell clonotyping in hematopoietic cell transplantation. Blood collection times were about day -28 and days 30, 100, 180 posttransplant. Repertoires were generated with immunoSEQ multiplex PCR, while TCRdb's copy carries only in-frame clones and drops some. The table includes 9,500 to 11,000 clones, 40% to 55% detected once. Germline-derived CDR1 and CDR2 are MNHEY and SMNVEV (reference sequence). Losses at the gene ends were 6 bases for V and 10 bases for J; bases not matched to a gene: 6. The CDR3 loop spans 12 amino acids.

The chain joins TRBV27 to TRBJ1-2, with TRBD1 matching 9 bases. The source was PBMCs, collected 30 days after allogeneic stem cell transplant. This clonotype was sampled from a male patient aged 50 to 59 who had an allogeneic stem cell transplant from an unrelated donor, so the T cells may come from the graft donor. Some clones in this sample may be carry-over from other donors' samples. Here the CDR3 DNA reads TGTGCCAGCAGGTTGGGACAGGGAGCCTACACCTTC. Protein sequence: CASRLGQGAYTF.